The clone carrying this T cell receptor beta chain has just a few counts. The antigen is undetermined. The data are from a study of identical twins. The CDR3 is made up of 15 amino acids. The germline gives CDR1 MNHEY, CDR2 SMNVEV (reference sequence). The J segment lost 8 bases and the V segment lost 5 bases, leaving 6 bases of the junction unmatched. TCRdb reprocessed the 5' RACE reads with MiXCR, giving one entry per CDR3 protein. The repertoire holds roughly 1.6 million distinct CDR3 sequences, more than 30% seen once, with about 0.3% in the top ten. Overall study findings and caveats: For cord blood, abundant beta clonotypes had fewer insertions, unlike memory repertoires, which showed none. Twins shared beta out-of-frame sequences in excess, but this excess was weaker. The analysis was cross-sectional rather than longitudinal within donors. It was out-of-frame TCR alpha sharing in monozygotic twins that models underestimated.

The rearrangement joins TRBV27 to TRBJ2-1; 13 nucleotides line up with TRBD2. Sequencing used cord blood. The source of this sequence is a newborn girl in good health. This chain's CDR3 is CASSTRLAGGDEQFF. For the CDR3, the DNA is TGTGCCAGCAGTACCCGACTAGCGGGAGGAGATGAGCAGTTCTTC.